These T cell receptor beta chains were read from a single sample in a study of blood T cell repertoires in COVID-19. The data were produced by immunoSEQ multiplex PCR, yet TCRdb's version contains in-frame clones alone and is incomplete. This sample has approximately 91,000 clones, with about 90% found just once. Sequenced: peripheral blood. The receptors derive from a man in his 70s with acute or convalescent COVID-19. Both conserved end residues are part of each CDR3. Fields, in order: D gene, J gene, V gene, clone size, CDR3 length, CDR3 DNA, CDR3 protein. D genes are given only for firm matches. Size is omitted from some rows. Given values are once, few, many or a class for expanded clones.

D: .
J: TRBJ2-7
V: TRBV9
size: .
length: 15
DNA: TGTGCCAGCAGCCCCATGGACAGCCCGGCCTACGAGCAGTACTTC
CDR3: CASSPMDSPAYEQYF

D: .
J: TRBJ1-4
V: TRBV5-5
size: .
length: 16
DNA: TGTGCCAGCAGCCTCCTCGGGATGGGATCTAATGAAAAACTGTTTTTT
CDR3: CASSLLGMGSNEKLFF

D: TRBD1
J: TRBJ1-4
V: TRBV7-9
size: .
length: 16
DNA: TGTGCCAGCAGCAATCCGGGACAGTGGCGGAGGGAAAAACTGTTTTTT
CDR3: CASSNPGQWRREKLFF

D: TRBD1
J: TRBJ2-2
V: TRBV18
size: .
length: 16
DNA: TGTGCCAGCTCACCCCAGGGACAGGGTTTGGCCGGGGAGCTGTTTTTT
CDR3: CASSPQGQGLAGELFF

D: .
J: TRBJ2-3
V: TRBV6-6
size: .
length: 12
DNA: TGTGCCAGCAGTTACATTGGGTCCCAGGAGTATTTT
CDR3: CASSYIGSQEYF

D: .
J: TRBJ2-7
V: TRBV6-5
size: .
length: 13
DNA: TGTGCCAGCAGTTACGGACAACGGTTCGAGCAGTACTTC
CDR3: CASSYGQRFEQYF

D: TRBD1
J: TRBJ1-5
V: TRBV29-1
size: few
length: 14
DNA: TGCAGCGTTAGGGGACAGGGGGCAGGTCAGCCCCAGCATTTT
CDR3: CSVRGQGAGQPQHF

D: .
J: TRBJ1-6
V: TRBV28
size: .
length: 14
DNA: TGTGCCAGCAGTTTAGGGCGTTATAATTCACCCCTCCACTTT
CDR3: CASSLGRYNSPLHF

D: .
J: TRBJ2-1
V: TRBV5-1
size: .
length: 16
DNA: TGCGCCAGCAGCTTGGACGGGATCAGCTCCTACAATGAGCAGTTCTTC
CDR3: CASSLDGISSYNEQFF

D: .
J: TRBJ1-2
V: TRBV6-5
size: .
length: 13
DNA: TGTGCCAGCAGTTACAGCGCAGATTATGGCTACACCTTC
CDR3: CASSYSADYGYTF

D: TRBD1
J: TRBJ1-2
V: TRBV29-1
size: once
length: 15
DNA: TGCAGCGTTGCCGGAAACAAGAAGGGGGCAGGTGGCTACACCTTC
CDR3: CSVAGNKKGAGGYTF

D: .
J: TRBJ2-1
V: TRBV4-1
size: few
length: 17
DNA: TGCGCCAGCAGCCAGCCCCTTGCACCCGGTCGCTACAATGAGCAGTTCTTC
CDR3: CASSQPLAPGRYNEQFF

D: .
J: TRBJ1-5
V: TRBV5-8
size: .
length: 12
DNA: TGTGCCAGCAGCACACGGGATCAGCCCCAGCATTTT
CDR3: CASSTRDQPQHF

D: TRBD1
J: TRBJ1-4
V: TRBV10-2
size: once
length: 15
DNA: TGCGCCAGCAGGGGACAGTTCTCGACTAATGAAAAACTGTTTTTT
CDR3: CASRGQFSTNEKLFF

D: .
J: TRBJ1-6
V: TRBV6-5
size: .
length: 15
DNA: TGTGCCAGCAAGGCTGAGACAGTTCCTAATTCACCCCTCCACTTT
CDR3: CASKAETVPNSPLHF

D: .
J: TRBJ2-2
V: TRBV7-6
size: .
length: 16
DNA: TGTGCCAGCAGCTTAGGAGGAGAAATAAGCACCGGGGAGCTGTTTTTT
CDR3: CASSLGGEISTGELFF

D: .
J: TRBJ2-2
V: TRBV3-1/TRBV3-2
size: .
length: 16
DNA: TGTGCCAGCAGCCAAAAAGGGGCCCAGAACACCGGGGAGCTGTTTTTT
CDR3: CASSQKGAQNTGELFF

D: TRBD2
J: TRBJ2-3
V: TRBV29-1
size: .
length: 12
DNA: TGCAGCGGGACTAGCGGTGCAGATACGCAGTATTTT
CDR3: CSGTSGADTQYF

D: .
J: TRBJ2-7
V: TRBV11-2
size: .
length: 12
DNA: TGTGCCAGCAGCGAGGACTTCTACGAGCAGTACTTC
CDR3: CASSEDFYEQYF

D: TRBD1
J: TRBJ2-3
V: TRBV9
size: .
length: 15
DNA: TGTGCCAGCAGCGCCGGGACAGGGAGCACAGATACGCAGTATTTT
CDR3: CASSAGTGSTDTQYF

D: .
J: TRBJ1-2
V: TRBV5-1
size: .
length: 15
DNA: TGCGCCAGCAGCCCCGGGGGTATGCCTAACTATGGCTACACCTTC
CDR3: CASSPGGMPNYGYTF

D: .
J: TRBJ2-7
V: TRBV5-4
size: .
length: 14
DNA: TGTGCCAGCAGCTTCCCTGGGTCAGGGAACGAGCAGTACTTC
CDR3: CASSFPGSGNEQYF

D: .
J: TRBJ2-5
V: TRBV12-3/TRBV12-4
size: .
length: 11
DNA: TGTGCCAGCAGTTTCGGGGAGACCCAGTACTTC
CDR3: CASSFGETQYF

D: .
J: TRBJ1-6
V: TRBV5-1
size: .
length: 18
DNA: TGCGCCAGCAGCGCAGGACTGCGGGGGGCGCTAAATAATTCACCCCTCCACTTT
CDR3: CASSAGLRGALNNSPLHF

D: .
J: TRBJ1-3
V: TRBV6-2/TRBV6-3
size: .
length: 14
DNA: TGTGCCAGCAGCTCGGGGGGCTCTGGAAACACCATATATTTT
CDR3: CASSSGGSGNTIYF

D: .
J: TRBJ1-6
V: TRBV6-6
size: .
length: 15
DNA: TGTGCCAGCAGTTACTCCCCAGGCCCTAATTCACCCCTCCACTTT
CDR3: CASSYSPGPNSPLHF

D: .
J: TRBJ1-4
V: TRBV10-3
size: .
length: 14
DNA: TGTGCCATCAGTGAGGGGCGGGGTACCGAAAAACTGTTTTTT
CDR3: CAISEGRGTEKLFF